Listed below are T cell receptor beta chains from one sample, sequenced in a study of cytomegalovirus exposure and HLA in healthy donors. Clones were sequenced by immunoSEQ multiplex PCR, and TCRdb holds only the in-frame ones, with some missing. The sample holds 150,000 to 200,000 clones, around 62% seen once. Sequences were obtained from PBMCs. These TCRs come from a middle-aged man in good health and CMV-seronegative. The CDR3 runs from the conserved cysteine through the conserved F or W. The order of the fields is D gene, V gene, J gene, clone size, CDR3 protein, CDR3 DNA. The D gene is left open where the match is weak. Clone size is shown for a subset of rows, as once, few, many or a class of expanded clone.

TRBD1,TRBV9,TRBJ1-4,many,CASSGTGGKLFF,TGTGCCAGCAGCGGGACAGGGGGAAAACTGTTTTTT
NA,TRBV28,TRBJ2-7,NA,CASSFGGGGASYEQYF,TGTGCCAGCAGTTTCGGGGGAGGTGGGGCATCCTACGAGCAGTACTTC
NA,TRBV7-3,TRBJ1-6,NA,CASSYALDNSPLHF,TGTGCCAGCTCCTACGCCCTAGATAATTCACCCCTCCACTTT
NA,TRBV11-2,TRBJ1-1,NA,CASATREAFF,TGTGCCAGCGCAACGCGGGAAGCTTTCTTT
TRBD1,TRBV27,TRBJ1-1,NA,CASSLQFGQGAWNTEAFF,TGTGCCAGCAGTTTACAATTCGGACAGGGGGCTTGGAACACTGAAGCTTTCTTT
NA,TRBV25-1,TRBJ2-1,NA,CASSEVGTRNEQFF,TGTGCCAGCAGTGAAGTAGGGACTCGCAATGAGCAGTTCTTC
TRBD2,TRBV15,TRBJ2-1,once,CATSRDRSGRPDNEQFF,TGTGCCACCAGCAGAGATAGGAGCGGGAGGCCCGATAATGAGCAGTTCTTC
NA,TRBV5-8,TRBJ2-5,NA,CASSLAGLGLGETQYF,TGTGCCAGCAGCTTGGCAGGGCTAGGATTGGGAGAGACCCAGTACTTC
NA,TRBV2,TRBJ1-1,NA,CASSERREGRAFF,TGTGCCAGCAGTGAACGCAGGGAGGGGAGGGCTTTCTTT
NA,TRBV5-1,TRBJ2-3,NA,CASSLDRGWDTQYF,TGCGCCAGCAGCTTGGATAGGGGTTGGGATACGCAGTATTTT
TRBD2,TRBV6-1,TRBJ2-7,NA,CASSESGRGYEQYF,TGTGCCAGCAGTGAGAGCGGGAGGGGATACGAGCAGTACTTC
NA,TRBV18,TRBJ1-4,NA,CASSPDGATNEKLFF,TGTGCCAGCTCACCCGACGGAGCAACTAATGAAAAACTGTTTTTT
TRBD1,TRBV6-1,TRBJ1-4,NA,CASSTTQGNEKLFF,TGTGCCAGCAGTACAACACAGGGGAATGAAAAACTGTTTTTT
NA,TRBV5-3,TRBJ2-7,NA,CARSLDHRASYEQYF,TGTGCCAGAAGCTTGGACCACAGGGCGTCCTACGAGCAGTACTTC
NA,TRBV11-2,TRBJ1-1,few,CASSLLGGAHTEAFF,TGTGCCAGCAGCTTATTAGGGGGGGCACACACTGAAGCTTTCTTT
TRBD1,TRBV7-2,TRBJ1-1,NA,CASSRGRGTEAFF,TGTGCCAGCAGTAGGGGGCGGGGCACTGAAGCTTTCTTT
TRBD1,TRBV6-1,TRBJ1-5,NA,CASSALTGSNQPQHF,TGTGCCAGCAGTGCTCTGACAGGGAGCAATCAGCCCCAGCATTTT
NA,TRBV6-4,TRBJ1-1,NA,CASSGELNTEAFF,TGTGCCAGCAGTGGTGAGCTGAACACTGAAGCTTTCTTT
NA,TRBV5-4,TRBJ2-7,few,CASSFAGLGRTSYEQYF,TGTGCCAGCAGCTTTGCGGGCCTCGGACGCACATCCTACGAGCAGTACTTC
NA,TRBV27,TRBJ2-1,NA,CASSRLQGIRIDEQFF,TGTGCCAGCAGTAGATTACAGGGAATCCGAATAGATGAGCAGTTCTTC
NA,TRBV5-1,TRBJ1-6,NA,CASSSTRNSPLHF,TGCGCCAGCAGCTCCACACGTAATTCACCCCTCCACTTT
NA,TRBV19,TRBJ2-7,NA,CASSITRSSEQYF,TGTGCCAGTAGTATTACCAGGTCCAGCGAGCAGTACTTC
TRBD1,TRBV10-1,TRBJ1-1,NA,CASSPTGQGCTEAFF,TGCGCCAGCAGCCCCACGGGACAGGGTTGCACTGAAGCTTTCTTT
NA,TRBV28,TRBJ2-6,NA,CASSNPGPGANVLTF,TGTGCCAGCAGTAATCCTGGGCCTGGGGCCAACGTCCTGACTTTC
NA,TRBV20-1,TRBJ1-2,few,CSAKAYGYTF,TGCAGTGCAAAAGCCTATGGCTACACCTTC
NA,TRBV30,TRBJ1-5,NA,CAWTAGWGEPQHF,TGTGCCTGGACCGCCGGTTGGGGAGAGCCCCAGCATTTT
NA,TRBV7-2,TRBJ2-2,NA,CASSLQVGGELFF,TGTGCCAGCAGCCTACAGGTCGGCGGGGAGCTGTTTTTT
NA,TRBV19,TRBJ2-5,NA,CASSAQGTQSQYF,TGTGCCAGTAGTGCCCAGGGCACTCAGTCCCAGTACTTC
TRBD1,TRBV14,TRBJ2-1,NA,CASSQFEGDRTYNEQFF,TGTGCCAGCAGCCAATTCGAGGGGGACAGGACCTACAATGAGCAGTTCTTC
TRBD2,TRBV30,TRBJ2-5,NA,CAWSLGGRETQYF,TGTGCCTGGAGCTTGGGGGGGAGAGAGACCCAGTACTTC
NA,TRBV19,TRBJ1-2,NA,CASSPNPAGANYGYTF,TGTGCCAGTAGTCCTAATCCTGCAGGGGCTAACTATGGCTACACCTTC
NA,TRBV5-1,TRBJ1-4,NA,CASSYGRDHLGTNEKLFF,TGCGCCAGCAGCTATGGGCGGGACCACCTGGGAACTAATGAAAAACTGTTTTTT
TRBD2,TRBV4-2,TRBJ2-1,NA,CASSQNLAGGLVNEQFF,TGTGCCAGCAGCCAGAATCTAGCGGGGGGGCTCGTCAATGAGCAGTTCTTC
TRBD1,TRBV15,TRBJ2-7,NA,CATSRESVLGQPYEQYF,TGTGCCACCAGCAGAGAGAGCGTTCTGGGACAGCCCTACGAGCAGTACTTC
NA,TRBV7-8,TRBJ2-7,NA,CASTHSRVPYEQYF,TGTGCCAGCACCCACAGCAGGGTCCCCTACGAGCAGTACTTC
NA,TRBV30,TRBJ1-1,few,CAWSIANTEAFF,TGTGCCTGGAGTATAGCGAACACTGAAGCTTTCTTT
TRBD1,TRBV5-4,TRBJ2-5,few,CASSSPRGGERETQYF,TGTGCCAGCAGCTCCCCCCGAGGGGGCGAACGAGAGACCCAGTACTTC
TRBD1,TRBV7-2,TRBJ2-7,NA,CASSLAYPPGQGSYEQYF,TGTGCCAGCAGCTTAGCATACCCCCCGGGACAGGGATCCTACGAGCAGTACTTC
TRBD1,TRBV18,TRBJ1-2,NA,CASSPGQGYGYTF,TGTGCCAGCTCACCGGGACAGGGGTATGGCTACACCTTC
NA,TRBV18,TRBJ1-1,NA,CASSPGQNTEAFF,TGTGCCAGCTCCCCCGGACAGAACACTGAAGCTTTCTTT
TRBD2,TRBV14,TRBJ2-7,once,CASSRTSGTGYEQYF,TGTGCCAGCAGCCGGACTAGCGGGACAGGCTACGAGCAGTACTTC
NA,TRBV5-6,TRBJ2-5,NA,CASSLGLYGTQYF,TGTGCCAGCAGCTTGGGACTATACGGGACCCAGTACTTC
NA,TRBV5-1,TRBJ1-6,NA,CASSLRGGGFGNSPLHF,TGCGCCAGCAGCTTAAGGGGGGGCGGCTTTGGGAATTCACCCCTCCACTTT
TRBD2,TRBV7-2,TRBJ2-4,NA,CASSLWASGQIQYF,TGTGCCAGCAGCTTATGGGCTAGCGGGCAAATCCAGTACTTC
NA,TRBV28,TRBJ2-3,NA,CASSLLGDSTDTQYF,TGTGCCAGCAGTTTGTTAGGGGATAGCACAGATACGCAGTATTTT
NA,TRBV11-2,TRBJ2-2,NA,CASSPYGQGELFF,TGTGCCAGCAGCCCTTACGGACAGGGGGAGCTGTTTTTT
NA,TRBV7-8,TRBJ1-5,NA,CASSLVTGSSNQPQHF,TGTGCCAGCAGCTTAGTAACGGGATCTAGCAATCAGCCCCAGCATTTT
NA,TRBV11-2,TRBJ1-2,NA,CASSRPRDIPNYGYTF,TGTGCCAGCAGCCGTCCAAGGGACATTCCTAACTATGGCTACACCTTC
TRBD1,TRBV9,TRBJ1-4,NA,CASSVATGDRGFNEKLFF,TGTGCCAGCAGCGTAGCTACTGGGGACAGGGGGTTTAATGAAAAACTGTTTTTT
NA,TRBV5-1,TRBJ2-7,NA,CASSPYQGGANLEQYF,TGCGCCAGCAGCCCGTATCAGGGGGGCGCGAATCTCGAGCAGTACTTC
TRBD1,TRBV4-2,TRBJ2-1,once,CASSQVSGTGFNEQFF,TGTGCCAGCAGCCAAGTGTCCGGGACAGGGTTTAATGAGCAGTTCTTC